The rows below give T cell receptor beta chains drawn from one sample of a study of T cells in Graves' hyperthyroidism and ophthalmopathy. TCRdb recomputed calls from the multiplex PCR reads with MiXCR, one row per CDR3 protein. This table has hundreds of thousands of distinct CDR3 sequences, 11% to 15% appearing once. What was sequenced was blood. All receptors derive from a woman aged 18-29 years with Graves' hyperthyroidism. Both conserved end residues are part of each CDR3. A D gene is named only where the DNA matches it firmly. The size of a clone is reported for some rows only, either as once, few or many, or as a class for expanded clones.

J gene: TRBJ2-7
D gene: NA
clone size: many
V gene: TRBV12-3/TRBV12-4
CDR3 protein: CASSFQVTYEQYF
CDR3 DNA: TGTGCCAGCAGTTTTCAGGTGACCTACGAGCAGTACTTC

J gene: TRBJ2-1
D gene: NA
clone size: many
V gene: TRBV11-2
CDR3 protein: CASSLDSNPWNEQFF
CDR3 DNA: TGTGCCAGCAGCTTAGACTCCAACCCCTGGAATGAGCAGTTCTTC

J gene: TRBJ2-2
D gene: TRBD1
clone size: many
V gene: TRBV9
CDR3 protein: CASSVEADRVAGELFF
CDR3 DNA: TGTGCCAGCAGCGTAGAGGCCGACAGGGTGGCCGGGGAGCTGTTTTTT

J gene: TRBJ2-3
D gene: TRBD2
clone size: few
V gene: TRBV4-2
CDR3 protein: CASSQARTSVLTTDTQYF
CDR3 DNA: TGTGCCAGCAGCCAAGCCAGGACTAGCGTTTTGACCACAGATACGCAGTATTTT

J gene: TRBJ1-6
D gene: TRBD1
clone size: NA
V gene: TRBV11-2
CDR3 protein: CASSQVKRLRTGRNSPLHF
CDR3 DNA: TGTGCCAGCAGCCAAGTTAAAAGACTCAGGACAGGCCGTAATTCACCCCTCCACTTT

J gene: TRBJ2-7
D gene: NA
clone size: few
V gene: TRBV30
CDR3 protein: CAWSVGQGFEQYF
CDR3 DNA: TGTGCCTGGAGTGTGGGCCAGGGGTTCGAGCAGTACTTC

J gene: TRBJ2-2
D gene: TRBD1
clone size: NA
V gene: TRBV3-1
CDR3 protein: CASSQVRGSGELFF
CDR3 DNA: TGTGCCAGCAGCCAAGTCAGGGGGTCGGGGGAGCTGTTTTTT

J gene: TRBJ1-5
D gene: TRBD1
clone size: few
V gene: TRBV5-4
CDR3 protein: CASSAQPGQGNQPQHF
CDR3 DNA: TGTGCCAGCAGCGCCCAACCGGGACAGGGCAATCAGCCCCAGCATTTT

J gene: TRBJ2-7
D gene: TRBD1
clone size: NA
V gene: TRBV4-2
CDR3 protein: CASSHGTGQGGHEQYF
CDR3 DNA: TGTGCCAGCAGCCACGGAACGGGACAGGGGGGCCACGAGCAGTACTTC

J gene: TRBJ1-5
D gene: NA
clone size: few
V gene: TRBV12-3/TRBV12-4
CDR3 protein: CASTLDRNQPQHF
CDR3 DNA: TGTGCCAGCACCCTAGACAGGAATCAGCCCCAGCATTTT